Listed below are T cell receptor beta chains from one sample, sequenced in a study of blood T cell repertoires in COVID-19. Here immunoSEQ multiplex PCR was the method, and the copy in TCRdb shows in-frame clones only, minus some. The sample gives more than 100,000 clones, 88% of which show up once; less than 4.5% is in the top ten. Sequencing was done on a sample of peripheral blood. These receptors were collected from a human donor in a cohort sampled during active COVID-19. Both conserved end residues are part of each CDR3. D genes are given only for firm matches. Part of the rows lack a size; the others show once, few, many or a class for expanded clones.

cdr3_aa cdr3_nt clone_size j_call v_call d_call
CASSSEAEAFF TGTGCCAGCAGCTCCGAGGCTGAAGCTTTCTTT NA TRBJ1-1 TRBV2 NA
CASRLGLLNTEAFF TGTGCCAGCAGACTAGGGCTCCTGAACACTGAAGCTTTCTTT NA TRBJ1-1 TRBV25-1 NA
CASSIMASGTYNEQFF TGTGCCAGTAGTATAATGGCTAGCGGAACCTACAATGAGCAGTTCTTC NA TRBJ2-1 TRBV19 TRBD2
CASAKLAGEETQYF TGTGCTAGTGCCAAACTAGCGGGAGAAGAGACCCAGTACTTC once TRBJ2-5 TRBV12-5 TRBD2
CASSHLVESGANVLTF TGTGCCAGCAGCCACCTGGTAGAATCTGGGGCCAACGTCCTGACTTTC NA TRBJ2-6 TRBV11-2 NA
CASSTPAGGEQYF TGCGCCAGCAGCACCCCCGCAGGGGGCGAGCAGTACTTC NA TRBJ2-7 TRBV5-1 TRBD1
CASSWTSGTSGDVQFF TGTGCCAGCAGCTGGACCTCCGGGACTAGCGGGGACGTTCAGTTCTTC once TRBJ2-1 TRBV11-3 TRBD2
CASRTGGWGYTF TGTGCCAGTAGGACCGGGGGATGGGGCTACACCTTC NA TRBJ1-2 TRBV19 NA
CASSMREGYNEQFF TGTGCCAGTAGTATGAGGGAGGGGTACAATGAGCAGTTCTTC NA TRBJ2-1 TRBV19 TRBD2
CASSPGGAGADTQYF TGTGCCAGCAGCCCGGGCGGGGCGGGGGCAGATACGCAGTATTTT NA TRBJ2-3 TRBV7-2 TRBD2
CASSPSTGANSPLHF TGTGCCAGCTCTCCATCGACAGGGGCGAATTCACCCCTCCACTTT NA TRBJ1-6 TRBV18 TRBD1
CASSQVSGGLANQPQHF TGTGCCAGCAGCCAAGTATCCGGAGGGTTAGCCAATCAGCCCCAGCATTTT few TRBJ1-5 TRBV4-2 NA